One and the same sample provided the 7 T cell receptor beta chains below, sequenced in a study of technical replicates of blood from a few donors. The table came from immunoSEQ multiplex PCR; TCRdb's copy has only in-frame clones and leaves some out. The table has approximately 51,000 clones, around 93% seen once. Material for sequencing was PBMCs. All receptors come from a human donor in good health. Some clones in this sample may be carry-over from other donors' samples.

V is TRBV7-2 and J is TRBJ1-2; a weak D match, TRBD1 (6 bases). The CDR3 covers 15 residues. Per germline, CDR1 SGHTA and CDR2 FQGNSA. V was cut by 4 bases and J by 6 bases, with 18 bases left in between. CDR3 sequence: CASSSYGQLSDGYTF. The DNA of the CDR3 is TGTGCCAGCAGCTCATACGGACAGTTGAGTGATGGCTACACCTTC.

This clone was observed once. The rearrangement links TRBV11-1 to TRBJ2-6; possible D gene TRBD2, 6 bases. Trimming removed 5 bases from V and 0 bases from J, with 8 bases in between. The CDR3 sequence is 15 residues long. Germline V lookup: CDR1 SGHAT, CDR2 FQDESV (reference sequence). Written as DNA, the CDR3 is TGTGCCAGCAGCCCGCGGGGCTCTGGGGCCAACGTCCTGACTTTC. Residues: CASSPRGSGANVLTF.

This chain joins TRBV9 and TRBJ1-6; TRBD1 matches 8 bases. V lost 3 bases, J lost 8 bases, and 4 bases stayed unmatched. CDR3 length equals 14 residues. Germline V gene data show CDR1 as SGDLS and CDR2 as YYNGEE. CDR3 sequence (DNA): TGTGCCAGCAGCGGACAGGGGACCCATTCACCCCTCCACTTT. Protein: CASSGQGTHSPLHF.

This rearrangement joins TRBV2 to TRBJ1-2; tentative D call: TRBD1 (5 bases). Trimming cost V 3 bases and J 14 bases, with 16 bases left between them. The CDR3 extends over 12 amino acids. CDR1 SNHLY and CDR2 FYNNEI come from the germline V gene. CDR3 coding DNA: TGTGCCAGCAGTGAGAAAGACAGACCCCTTACCTTC. The encoded protein is CASSEKDRPLTF. The whole variable domain, filled in from reference TRBV2 and TRBJ1-2, reads EPEVTQTPSHQVTQMGQEVILRCVPISNHLYFYWYRQILGQKVEFLVSFYNNEISEKSEIFDDQFSVERPDGSNFTLKIRSTKLEDSAMYFCASSEKDRPLTFGSGTRLTVV.

The chain uses TRBV7-2 and TRBJ2-5; 12 bases are shared with TRBD2. The CDR3 has 17 residues. CDR1 is SGHTA, CDR2 FQGNSA, per germline. J gave up 5 bases and V 4 bases, and 11 bases lay outside the gene matches. In DNA form, the CDR3 reads TGTGCCAGCAGCTCTCCGGCTAGCGGGAGGGCGGGGGAGACCCAGTACTTC. It translates to CASSSPASGRAGETQYF.

V and J are TRBV6-5 and TRBJ1-5; TRBD1 agrees at 8 bases. The V segment lost 5 bases and the J segment 3 bases; nucleotides outside the gene matches: 6. The CDR3 consists of 15 residues. CDR1 is MNHEY, CDR2 SVGAGI, per germline. CDR3 in amino acids: CASSAGQGFNQPQHF. DNA for the CDR3: TGTGCCAGCAGTGCAGGACAGGGCTTCAATCAGCCCCAGCATTTT.

J is TRBJ2-7 and V is TRBV20-1; possible D gene TRBD1, 5 bases. Germline-derived CDR1 and CDR2 are DFQATT and SNEGSKA (reference sequence). There are 11 residues in the CDR3. V was shortened by 4 bases and J by 3 bases, with 7 bases between the two germline ends. Written as DNA, the CDR3 is TGCAGTGCTAACAGGAACTACGAGCAGTACTTC. Encoded protein: CSANRNYEQYF.